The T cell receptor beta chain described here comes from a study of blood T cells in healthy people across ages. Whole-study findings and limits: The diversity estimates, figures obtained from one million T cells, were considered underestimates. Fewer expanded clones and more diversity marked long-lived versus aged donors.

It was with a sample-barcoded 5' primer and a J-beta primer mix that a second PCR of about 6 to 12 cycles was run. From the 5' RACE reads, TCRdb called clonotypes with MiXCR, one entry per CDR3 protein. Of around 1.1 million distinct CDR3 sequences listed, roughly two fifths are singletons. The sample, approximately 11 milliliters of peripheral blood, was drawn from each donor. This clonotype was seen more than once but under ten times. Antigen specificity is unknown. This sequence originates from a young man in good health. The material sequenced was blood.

The CDR3 here is CASSPRGDFSYNEQFF. The CDR3 DNA sequence: TGTGCCAGCTCACCGAGGGGGGATTTTTCCTACAATGAGCAGTTCTTC. V is TRBV18 and J is TRBJ2-1; the D call may be TRBD1 or TRBD2 (6 bases each). CDR3 size: 16 residues. Germline CDR1 KGHSH, CDR2 LQKENI. Trimming took off 3 bases at V and 1 base at J, with 13 bases between the two ends.